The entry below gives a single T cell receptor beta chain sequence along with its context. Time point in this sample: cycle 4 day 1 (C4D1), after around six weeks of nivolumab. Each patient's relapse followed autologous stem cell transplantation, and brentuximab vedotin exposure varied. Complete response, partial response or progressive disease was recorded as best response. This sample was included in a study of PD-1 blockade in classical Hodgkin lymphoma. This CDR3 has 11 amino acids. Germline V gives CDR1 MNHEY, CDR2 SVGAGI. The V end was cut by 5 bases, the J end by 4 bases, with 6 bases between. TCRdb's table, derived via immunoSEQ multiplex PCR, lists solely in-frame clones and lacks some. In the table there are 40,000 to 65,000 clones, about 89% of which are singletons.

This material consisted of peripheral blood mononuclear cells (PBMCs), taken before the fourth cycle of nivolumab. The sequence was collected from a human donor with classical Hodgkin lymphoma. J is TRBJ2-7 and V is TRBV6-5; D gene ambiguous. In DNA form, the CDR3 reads TGTGCCAGCAGTGAAGCTTACGAGCAGTACTTC. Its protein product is CASSEAYEQYF.